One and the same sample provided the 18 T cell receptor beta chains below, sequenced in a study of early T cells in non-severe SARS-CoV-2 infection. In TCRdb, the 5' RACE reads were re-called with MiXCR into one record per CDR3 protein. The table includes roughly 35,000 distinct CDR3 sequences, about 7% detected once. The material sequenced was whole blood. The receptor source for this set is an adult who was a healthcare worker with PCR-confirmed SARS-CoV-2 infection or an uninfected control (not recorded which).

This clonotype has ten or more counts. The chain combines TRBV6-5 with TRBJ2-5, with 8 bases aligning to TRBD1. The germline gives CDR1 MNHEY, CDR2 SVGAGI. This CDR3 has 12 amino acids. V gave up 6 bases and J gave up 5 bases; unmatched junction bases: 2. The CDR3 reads CASRTGVETQYF. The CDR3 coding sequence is TGTGCCAGCAGGACAGGGGTGGAGACCCAGTACTTC.

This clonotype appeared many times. CDR3 nucleotides: TGTGCCAGCAGTGAAGGGCACTTCTACGAGCAGTACTTC. Its protein product is CASSEGHFYEQYF. The gene calls are TRBV6-1 and TRBJ2-7; the D is unclear. This CDR3 is 13 amino acids long. Germline V gives CDR1 MNHNS, CDR2 SASEGT. The V end lost 1 base, the J end lost 3 bases, and 7 bases lay between the germline ends.

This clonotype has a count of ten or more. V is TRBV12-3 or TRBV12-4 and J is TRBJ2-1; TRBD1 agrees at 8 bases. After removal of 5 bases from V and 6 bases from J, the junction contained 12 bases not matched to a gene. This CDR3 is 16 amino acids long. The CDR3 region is CASSAGQGSILNEQFF. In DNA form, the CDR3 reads TGTGCCAGCAGTGCCGGACAGGGATCGATCCTCAATGAGCAGTTCTTC.

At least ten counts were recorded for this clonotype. The CDR3 loop is CASSQDWDSGNYEQYF. CDR3 coding DNA: TGCGCCAGCAGCCAAGATTGGGATAGCGGGAACTACGAGCAGTACTTC. The chain couples TRBV4-1 to TRBJ2-7; 8 nucleotides line up with TRBD2. Germline CDR1 reads MGHRA; CDR2 reads YSYEKL. V lost 0 bases, J lost 3 bases, and 7 bases stayed unmatched. This CDR3 contains 16 residues.

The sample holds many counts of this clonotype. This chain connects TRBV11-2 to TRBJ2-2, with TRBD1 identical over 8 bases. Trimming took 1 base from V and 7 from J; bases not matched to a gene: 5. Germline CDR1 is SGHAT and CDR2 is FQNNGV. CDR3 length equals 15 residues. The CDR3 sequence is CASSLGRGLVGELFF. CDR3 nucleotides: TGTGCCAGCAGCTTAGGCAGGGGGCTCGTCGGGGAGCTGTTTTTT.

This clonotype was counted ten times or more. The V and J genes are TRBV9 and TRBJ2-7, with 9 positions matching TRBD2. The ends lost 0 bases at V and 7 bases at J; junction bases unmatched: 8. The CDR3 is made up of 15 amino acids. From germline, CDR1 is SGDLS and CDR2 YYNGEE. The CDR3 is CASSVDGAGGGEQYF. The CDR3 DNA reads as TGTGCCAGCAGCGTAGATGGCGCGGGAGGGGGAGAGCAGTACTTC.

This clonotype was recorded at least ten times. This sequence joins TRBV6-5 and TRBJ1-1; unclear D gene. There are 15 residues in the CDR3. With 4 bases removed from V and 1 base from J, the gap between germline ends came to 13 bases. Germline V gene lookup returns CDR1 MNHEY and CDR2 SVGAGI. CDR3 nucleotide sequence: TGTGCCAGCAGTTCGGAACCGGTCGCGAACACTGAAGCTTTCTTT. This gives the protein CASSSEPVANTEAFF.

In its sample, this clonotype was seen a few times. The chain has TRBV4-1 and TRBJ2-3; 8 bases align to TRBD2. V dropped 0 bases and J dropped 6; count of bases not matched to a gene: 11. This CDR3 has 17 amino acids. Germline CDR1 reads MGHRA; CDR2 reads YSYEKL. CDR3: CASSQDQGEAGADTQYF. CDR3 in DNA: TGCGCCAGCAGCCAAGATCAGGGAGAAGCGGGAGCGGATACGCAGTATTTT.

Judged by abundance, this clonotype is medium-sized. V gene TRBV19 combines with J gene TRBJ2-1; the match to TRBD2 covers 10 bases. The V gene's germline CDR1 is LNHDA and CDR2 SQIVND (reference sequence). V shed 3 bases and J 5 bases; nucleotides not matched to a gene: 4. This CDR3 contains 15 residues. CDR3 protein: CASSILAGGDNEQFF. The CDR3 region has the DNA TGTGCCAGTAGTATTTTAGCGGGAGGTGACAATGAGCAGTTCTTC.

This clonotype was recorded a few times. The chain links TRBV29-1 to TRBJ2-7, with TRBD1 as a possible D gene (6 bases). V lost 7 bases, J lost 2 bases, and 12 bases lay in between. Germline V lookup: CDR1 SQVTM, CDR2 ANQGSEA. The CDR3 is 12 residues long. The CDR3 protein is CSGRDTAYEQYF. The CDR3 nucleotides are TGCAGCGGTAGGGACACCGCCTACGAGCAGTACTTC.

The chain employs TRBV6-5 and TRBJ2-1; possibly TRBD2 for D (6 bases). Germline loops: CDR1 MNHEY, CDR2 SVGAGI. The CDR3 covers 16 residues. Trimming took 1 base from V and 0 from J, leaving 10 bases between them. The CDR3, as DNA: TGTGCCAGCAGTTACTTAGCGGAAAGCTCCTACAATGAGCAGTTCTTC. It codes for CASSYLAESSYNEQFF.

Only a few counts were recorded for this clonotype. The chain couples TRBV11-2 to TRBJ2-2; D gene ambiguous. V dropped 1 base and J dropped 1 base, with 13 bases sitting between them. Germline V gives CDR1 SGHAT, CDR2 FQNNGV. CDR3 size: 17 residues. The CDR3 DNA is TGTGCCAGCAGCTTAGTTTTTGGGCTCCTGAACACCGGGGAGCTGTTTTTT. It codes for CASSLVFGLLNTGELFF.

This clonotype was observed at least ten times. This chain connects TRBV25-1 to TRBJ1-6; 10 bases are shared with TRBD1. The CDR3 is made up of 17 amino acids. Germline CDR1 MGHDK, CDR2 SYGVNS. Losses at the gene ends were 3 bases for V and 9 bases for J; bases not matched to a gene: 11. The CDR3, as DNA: TGTGCCAGCAGTGAGTCTCGAACCGGGACAGGGGTTTCACCCCTCCACTTT. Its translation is CASSESRTGTGVSPLHF.

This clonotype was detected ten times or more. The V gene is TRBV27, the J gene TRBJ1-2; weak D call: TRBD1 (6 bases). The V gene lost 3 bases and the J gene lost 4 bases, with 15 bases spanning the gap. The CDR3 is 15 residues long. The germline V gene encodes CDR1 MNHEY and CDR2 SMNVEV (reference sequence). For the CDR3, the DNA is TGTGCCAGCAGTTTGTTAGCAGGGGCGGTCTATGGCTACACCTTC. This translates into CASSLLAGAVYGYTF.

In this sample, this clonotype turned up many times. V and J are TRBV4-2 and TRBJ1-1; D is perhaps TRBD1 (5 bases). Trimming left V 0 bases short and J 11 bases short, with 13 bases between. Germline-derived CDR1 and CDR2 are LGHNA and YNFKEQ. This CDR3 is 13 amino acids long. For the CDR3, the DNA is TGTGCCAGCAGCCAAGATGGGACCCAACGGGCTTTCTTT. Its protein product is CASSQDGTQRAFF.

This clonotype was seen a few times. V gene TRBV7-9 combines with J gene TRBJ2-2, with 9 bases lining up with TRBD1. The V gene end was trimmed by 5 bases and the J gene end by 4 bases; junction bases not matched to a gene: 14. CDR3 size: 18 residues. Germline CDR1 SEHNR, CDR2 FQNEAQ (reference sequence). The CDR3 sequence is CASSQALRDRVITGELFF. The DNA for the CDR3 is TGTGCCAGCAGCCAAGCCCTACGGGACAGGGTGATCACCGGGGAGCTGTTTTTT.

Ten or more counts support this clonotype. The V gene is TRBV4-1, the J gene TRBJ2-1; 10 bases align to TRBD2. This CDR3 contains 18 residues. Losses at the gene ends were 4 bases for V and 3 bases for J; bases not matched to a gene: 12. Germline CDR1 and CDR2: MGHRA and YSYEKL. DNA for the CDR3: TGCGCCAGCAGCCCCGAGGGGGGTAGCGGGAGGATCTACAATGAGCAGTTCTTC. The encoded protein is CASSPEGGSGRIYNEQFF.

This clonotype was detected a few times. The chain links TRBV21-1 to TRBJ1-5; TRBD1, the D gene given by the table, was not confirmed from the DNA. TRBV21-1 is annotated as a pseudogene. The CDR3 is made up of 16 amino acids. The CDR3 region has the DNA TGTGCCAGCAGCAAAGAAATGGGGGACCTCAATCAGCCCCAGCATTTT. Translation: CASSKEMGDLNQPQHF.